This T cell receptor beta chain was documented in a study of blood T cell repertoires in COVID-19. Study summary: Samples came from the United States, Italy and Spain, spanning acute and convalescent COVID-19. PBMCs, B-cell-depleted T cells, or T cells provided the cDNA or gDNA that made up the material.

Per the study methods: Reference gene primers were amplified, and this amplification served to estimate nucleated cell counts. Sequenced by immunoSEQ multiplex PCR; TCRdb stores in-frame clones only, minus some. V and J calls plus clone size are reproduced from that table; the DNA served to infer D and trimming. The sample lists about 120,000 clones; under 90% were seen once. The sequenced sample was peripheral blood. This TCR derives from a woman aged 70-85 years with acute or convalescent COVID-19.

The CDR3 DNA reads TGTGCCAGCAGTTACCTCCCTCACACTGAAGCTTTCTTT. It encodes CASSYLPHTEAFF. The chain employs TRBV6-5 and TRBJ1-1; D is uncertain. The CDR3 is made up of 13 amino acids. V dropped 2 bases and J dropped 3 bases, with 7 bases sitting between them. In germline, CDR1 is MNHEY, CDR2 SVGAGI.